This T cell receptor beta chain stems from a study of shared clonotypes between healthy human individuals. Study-level results: Clonotype sharing among donors likely depends on sequencing depth. Donor scarcity curtailed the genetic and exposure-history diversity represented herein.

A few counts support this clone. Its antigen is unknown. At deep level, the assay was performed. The protocol was immunoSEQ multiplex PCR, while the TCRdb copy is restricted to in-frame clones and leaves out a portion. The sample has fewer than 600,000 clones; approximately 85% are singletons. For genomic DNA, unsorted samples relied on around 93 million PBMCs. Trimming removed 3 bases at V and 0 bases at J, with 2 bases between. The CDR3 covers 11 residues. Looked up from germline, CDR1 is GTSNPN and CDR2 is SVGIG (reference sequence). The sample comprised PBMCs. The chain is built from TRBV30 and TRBJ1-1; D call uncertain. This clonotype originated in a middle-aged woman in good health. Some clones in this sample may be carry-over from other donors' samples. CDR3 DNA sequence: TGTGCCTGGAGCATGAACACTGAAGCTTTCTTT. It translates to CAWSMNTEAFF.